These 25 T cell receptor beta chains originate from one sample sequenced in a study of breast tumors, draining lymph nodes, adjacent tissues. The lymph nodes were axillary draining lymph nodes from breast cancer patients. TCRdb re-analysed the multiplex PCR reads in MiXCR, keeping a single row per CDR3 protein. The table shows approximately 180,000 distinct CDR3 sequences, with roughly a third occurring only once. The specimen was axillary lymph node tissue. The source is a female donor with breast cancer. Some clones in this sample may be carry-over from other donors' samples.

Turning to this clonotype: At one of its ends the junction is not consistent with the germline gene, which may arise from a read error. The chain employs TRBV20-1 and TRBJ1-5; 7 bases are a match to TRBD1. The CDR3 is made up of 14 amino acids. Germline CDR1 reads DFQATT; CDR2 reads SNEGSKA (reference sequence). The CDR3 protein is CSARTGRVNRPQHF. Here the CDR3 DNA reads TGCAGTGCTAGGACAGGGAGGGTCAATCGGCCCCAGCATTTT.

About this clonotype: Possible read error: a much larger clone is one base away. The chain combines TRBV6-4 with TRBJ2-2; 7 nucleotides agree with TRBD2. The CDR3 totals 16 residues. The germline V gene encodes CDR1 MRHNA and CDR2 SNTAGT. CDR3 residues: CAGSHSAGRGSGELFF. CDR3 in DNA: TGTGCCGGCAGTCACTCGGCGGGGAGGGGCTCCGGGGAGCTGTTTTTT.

The sample holds many counts of this clonotype. The V call is TRBV6-5, the J call TRBJ1-4, with D unresolved. Trimming shortened V by 7 bases and J by 0 bases, and 9 bases separated the two germline ends. The CDR3 sequence is 14 residues long. Germline V gene sequence: CDR1 MNHEY, CDR2 SVGAGI. The CDR3 reads CASMGETTNEKLFF. CDR3 bases: TGTGCCAGCATGGGCGAGACAACTAATGAAAAACTGTTTTTT.

This clonotype has at least ten counts. This rearrangement joins TRBV6-5 to TRBJ2-6, with no clear D. CDR3 length equals 16 residues. Germline CDR1 is MNHEY and CDR2 is SVGAGI. Trimming pared 3 bases from V and 0 bases from J, leaving 9 bases between. DNA for the CDR3: TGTGCCAGCAGTTATTTTTCCGGCTCTGGGGCCAACGTCCTGACTTTC. Translating it yields CASSYFSGSGANVLTF.

The V call is TRBV7-9, the J call TRBJ2-7; the match to TRBD1 covers 11 bases. The CDR3 has 16 residues. CDR1 is SEHNR and CDR2 is FQNEAQ in the germline V gene (reference sequence). The V segment lost 5 bases and the J segment 3 bases; nucleotides outside the gene matches: 9. CDR3 protein: CASSPGQGAARYEQYF. In DNA, the CDR3 is TGTGCCAGCAGCCCTGGACAGGGGGCGGCGCGCTACGAGCAGTACTTC.

This clonotype has a count of ten or more. The chain uses TRBV11-2 and TRBJ2-6; D gene unclear. The CDR3 contains 17 residues. Germline-derived CDR1 and CDR2 are SGHAT and FQNNGV. The ends were cut back, 5 bases at V and 0 bases at J, with 14 bases in the middle. Here the CDR3 DNA reads TGTGCCAGCAGCCTCAGTTGGGCCACCTCTGGGGCCAACGTCCTGACTTTC. It is translated as CASSLSWATSGANVLTF.

This clonotype occurred many times. This rearrangement joins TRBV20-1 to TRBJ2-7; D perhaps matches TRBD1 (5 bases). Trimming took 0 bases from V and 6 from J, leaving 9 bases between them. CDR1 is DFQATT, CDR2 SNEGSKA, per germline (reference sequence). The CDR3 has 12 amino acids. In DNA form, the CDR3 reads TGCAGTGCTAGAGAGCTCAGGGCCGAGCAGTACTTC. Its translation: CSARELRAEQYF.

The chain employs TRBV7-9 and TRBJ2-5; the D gene is possibly TRBD1 (6 bases). Trimming cost V 8 bases and J 1 base, with 11 bases left between them. CDR1 and CDR2 (germline): SEHNR, FQNEAQ (reference sequence). CDR3 length equals 13 residues. In DNA form, the CDR3 reads TGTGCCAGCTCCAGGGGTCCCCAAGAGACCCAGTACTTC. Its protein product is CASSRGPQETQYF.

This clonotype has a count of ten or more. The genes are TRBV20-1 and TRBJ1-6, with 7 positions matching TRBD1. Trimming at V came to 6 bases and at J to 3 bases, leaving 8 bases not matched to a gene. The CDR3 sequence is 15 residues long. Germline-derived CDR1 and CDR2 are DFQATT and SNEGSKA (reference sequence). The CDR3 sequence: CSANPGQFYNSPLHF. CDR3 coding DNA: TGCAGTGCCAATCCGGGACAGTTCTATAATTCACCCCTCCACTTT.

To note about this clonotype: The CDR3 end shows no conserved phenylalanine or tryptophan, and so a read error is likely. The chain couples TRBV19 to TRBJ1-5, with 7 bases fitting TRBD1. Trimming cost V 5 bases and J 0 bases; bases outside gene matches: 4. The CDR3 covers 15 residues. Germline CDR1 is LNHDA and CDR2 is SQIVND (reference sequence). The CDR3 sequence: CASSPDRASNQPQHL. Written as DNA, the CDR3 is TGTGCCAGTAGTCCCGACAGGGCTAGCAATCAGCCCCAGCATCTT.

This clonotype was detected ten times or more. The chain's CDR3 is CASSQGPGTGELFF. The CDR3, as DNA: TGTGCCAGCAGCCAGGGACCCGGCACCGGGGAGCTGTTTTTT. J is TRBJ2-2 and V is TRBV5-5; D is tentatively TRBD1 or TRBD2 (5 bases each). The V end was cut by 4 bases, the J end by 4 bases, with 11 bases between. The CDR3 extends over 14 amino acids. Germline CDR1 is SGHKS and CDR2 is YYEKEE (reference sequence). Drawing the rest from reference TRBV5-5 and TRBJ2-2, the complete variable domain is DAGVTQSPTHLIKTRGQQVTLRCSPISGHKSVSWYQQVLGQGPQFIFQYYEKEERGRGNFPDRFSARQFPNYSSELNVNALLLGDSALYLCASSQGPGTGELFFGEGSRLTVL.

This clonotype is a singleton in its sample. V gene TRBV20-1 combines with J gene TRBJ1-3, with TRBD1 identical over 8 bases. The V gene end was trimmed by 7 bases and the J gene end by 9 bases; junction bases not matched to a gene: 14. CDR1 DFQATT and CDR2 SNEGSKA come from the germline V gene (reference sequence). The CDR3 totals 14 residues. CDR3 in amino acids: CSGRQGTGVSTIYF. CDR3 coding DNA: TGCAGTGGTCGACAGGGGACGGGGGTGAGCACCATATATTTT.

Of note for this clonotype: Sequence at one end of the junction differs from germline and may be a read error. The CDR3 protein is CASGDRGGEQLFF. CDR3 sequence (DNA): TGTGCCAGCGGTGACAGGGGTGGAGAACAACTCTTCTTT. The chain couples TRBV7-7 to TRBJ1-4; 8 nucleotides line up with TRBD1. Germline V CDR1 and CDR2: SSHAT, FNYEAQ (reference sequence). The CDR3 extends over 13 amino acids. The whole variable domain, filled in from reference TRBV7-7 and TRBJ1-4, reads GAGVSQSPRYKVTKRGQDVTLRCDPISSHATLYWYQQALGQGPEFLTYFNYEAQPDKSGLPSDRFSAERPEGSISTLTIQRTEQRDSAMYRCASGDRGGEQLFFGSGTQLSVL.

A word on this clonotype: A clone one base away is much larger, so this may be a read error. V and J are TRBV30 and TRBJ1-2; tentative D call: TRBD1 (5 bases). With 4 bases removed from V and 12 bases from J, the gap between germline ends came to 18 bases. The CDR3 has 12 residues. Germline V lookup: CDR1 GTSNPN, CDR2 SVGIG (reference sequence). The CDR3 reads CAWKGTGRNHTF. The CDR3 bases are TGTGCCTGGAAAGGAACAGGCCGAAACCACACCTTC.

This clonotype turned up a few times. This may be a read error: a much more frequent sequence differs by one nucleotide. The chain has TRBV12-3 or TRBV12-4 and TRBJ2-1; D remains unclear. The CDR3 is 16 residues long. CDR3 nucleotides: TGTGCCGGCAGTTTATTAACCGCCCCGCCTAACAATGAGCAGTTCTTC. Protein product: CAGSLLTAPPNNEQFF.

About this clonotype: At one end the junction does not follow the germline gene, possibly because of a read error. The chain carries TRBV5-1 and TRBJ2-7; D remains unclear. This CDR3 has 13 amino acids. Per germline, CDR1 SGHRS and CDR2 YFSETQ. The CDR3 loop is CARSLEESYEQYF. CDR3 nucleotide sequence: TGCGCCAGAAGCTTGGAAGAATCCTACGAGCAGTACTTC.

V usage is TRBV11-2 and J usage is TRBJ1-4, with D possibly being TRBD1 (6 bases). CDR3 length: 15 amino acids. Between the trimmed V and J ends, which lost 7 bases and 2 bases, there was a span of 14 bases. Germline V CDR1 and CDR2: SGHAT, FQNNGV. CDR3 loop: CASNRPDRTNEKLFF. The DNA of the CDR3 is TGTGCCAGCAACAGGCCTGACAGGACTAATGAAAAACTGTTTTTT.

Ten or more counts support this clonotype. The chain has TRBV19 and TRBJ1-3; D not resolved. CDR1 and CDR2 (germline): LNHDA, SQIVND (reference sequence). The CDR3 is 17 residues long. V lost 3 bases, J lost 0 bases, and 15 bases lay in between. The CDR3 region is CASSMKERTVSGNTIYF. CDR3 DNA sequence: TGTGCCAGTAGTATGAAAGAAAGAACGGTCTCTGGAAACACCATATATTTT.

The rearrangement joins TRBV7-6 to TRBJ2-5; 10 bases align to TRBD2. The germline V gene encodes CDR1 SGHVS and CDR2 FNYEAQ. CDR3 length: 20 amino acids. V gave up 5 bases and J gave up 4 bases; unmatched junction bases: 22. The CDR3, as DNA: TGTGCCAGCAGCGTAATAGCGGGAGGCGGGACCGGGCAGGGACGAGAGACCCAGTACTTC. Translated: CASSVIAGGGTGQGRETQYF.

The table lists this clonotype with many counts. This chain joins TRBV6-1 and TRBJ2-5, with D unclear. Germline V lookup: CDR1 MNHNS, CDR2 SASEGT. V dropped 3 bases and J dropped 1 base, with 12 bases sitting between them. This CDR3 is built from 15 residues. The CDR3 region is CASSESRTAQETQYF. The CDR3 bases are TGTGCCAGCAGTGAGTCCAGGACGGCCCAAGAGACCCAGTACTTC.

V and J are TRBV7-6 and TRBJ2-7; D remains unclear. The CDR3 spans 14 residues. Trimming left V 5 bases short and J 6 bases short, with 17 bases between. CDR1 is SGHVS, CDR2 FNYEAQ, per germline. CDR3 DNA sequence: TGTGCCAGCAGCCTATTAAGGGTCGGCTCCGAGCAGTACTTC. Amino acids: CASSLLRVGSEQYF.

This clonotype has a count of ten or more. The V call is TRBV4-2, the J call TRBJ2-5; a weak D match, TRBD2 (5 bases). Trimming took off 0 bases at V and 3 bases at J, with 14 bases between the two ends. The CDR3 is 16 residues long. Germline-derived CDR1 and CDR2 are LGHNA and YNFKEQ. DNA of the CDR3: TGTGCCAGCAGCCAAGAGAGATCCAGCGGCAAAGAGACCCAGTACTTC. Encoded protein: CASSQERSSGKETQYF.

The chain is built from TRBV20-1 and TRBJ1-5, with TRBD1 as a possible D gene (5 bases). Germline CDR1 and CDR2: DFQATT and SNEGSKA (reference sequence). Trimming cost V 5 bases and J 4 bases, with 24 bases left between them. This CDR3 contains 17 residues. The CDR3 DNA reads TGCAGTGCTCGGGGACTGGTGGGGGGTGTAGAGAATCAGCCCCAGCATTTT. This translates into CSARGLVGGVENQPQHF.

At least ten counts were recorded for this clonotype. The rearrangement uses TRBV2 and TRBJ1-5; possibly TRBD1 for D (5 bases). The CDR3 is 15 amino acids. Per the germline V gene, CDR1 is SNHLY and CDR2 is FYNNEI. V lost 6 bases and J lost 3, with 15 bases in between. In DNA form, the CDR3 reads TGTGCCAGCAGGGCGACAGTGCAACCCAATCAGCCCCAGCATTTT. Amino acid sequence: CASRATVQPNQPQHF.

This clonotype was counted many times. V and J are TRBV2 and TRBJ2-2, with 14 bases fitting TRBD2. CDR1 is SNHLY and CDR2 is FYNNEI in the germline V gene. The CDR3 is made up of 17 amino acids. With 3 bases clipped from V and 3 bases from J, the junction kept 3 bases outside the gene matches. Here the CDR3 reads CASSDGGLAGDTGELFF. For the CDR3, the DNA is TGTGCCAGCAGTGACGGGGGACTAGCGGGGGACACCGGGGAGCTGTTTTTT.